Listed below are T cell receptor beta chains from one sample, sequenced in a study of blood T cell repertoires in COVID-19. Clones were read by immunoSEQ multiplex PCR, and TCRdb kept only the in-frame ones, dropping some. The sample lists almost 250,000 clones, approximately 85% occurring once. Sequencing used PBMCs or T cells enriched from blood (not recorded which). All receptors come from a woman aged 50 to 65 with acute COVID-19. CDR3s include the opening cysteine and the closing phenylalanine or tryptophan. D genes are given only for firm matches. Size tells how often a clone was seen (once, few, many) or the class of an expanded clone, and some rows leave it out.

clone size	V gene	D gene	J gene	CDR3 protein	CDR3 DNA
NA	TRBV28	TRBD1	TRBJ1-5	CASSPGQVRQPQHF	TGTGCCAGCAGTCCAGGACAGGTGAGACAGCCCCAGCATTTT
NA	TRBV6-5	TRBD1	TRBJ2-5	CASRETGLETQYF	TGTGCCAGCAGAGAGACAGGGTTAGAGACCCAGTACTTC
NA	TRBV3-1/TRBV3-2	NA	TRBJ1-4	CASSQSQGTTNEKLFF	TGTGCCAGCAGCCAATCCCAGGGGACAACTAATGAAAAACTGTTTTTT
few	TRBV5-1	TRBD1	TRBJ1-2	CASSVGQGNYGYTF	TGCGCCAGCAGCGTGGGACAGGGGAACTATGGCTACACCTTC
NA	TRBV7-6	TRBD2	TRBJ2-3	CASSLDRNRGESTDTQYF	TGTGCCAGCAGCTTAGACCGAAACCGGGGGGAAAGCACAGATACGCAGTATTTT
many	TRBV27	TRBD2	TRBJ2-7	CASSLLIAGGPYEQYF	TGTGCCAGCAGTCTATTAATAGCGGGGGGGCCGTACGAGCAGTACTTC
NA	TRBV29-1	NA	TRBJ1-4	CSVGDNRNEKLFF	TGCAGCGTGGGGGACAACAGGAATGAAAAACTGTTTTTT
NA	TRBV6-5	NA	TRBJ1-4	CASSPYRDLMRKLFF	TGTGCCAGCAGCCCATACAGGGACCTAATGAGAAAACTGTTTTTT
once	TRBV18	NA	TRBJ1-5	CASSPSSVTGNQPQHF	TGTGCCAGCTCACCAAGTTCGGTGACAGGCAATCAGCCCCAGCATTTT
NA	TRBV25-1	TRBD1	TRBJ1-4	CASSESGTGNEKLFF	TGTGCCAGCAGTGAATCGGGGACAGGGAATGAAAAACTGTTTTTT
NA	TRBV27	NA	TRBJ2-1	CASSLREPTLDEQFF	TGTGCCAGCAGTTTAAGGGAGCCTACGCTTGATGAGCAGTTCTTC
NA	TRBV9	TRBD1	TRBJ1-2	CASSSPRTGYGYTF	TGTGCCAGCAGCTCTCCACGGACAGGCTATGGCTACACCTTC
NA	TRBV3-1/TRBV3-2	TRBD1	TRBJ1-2	CASRGQGEDGYTF	TGTGCCAGCAGGGGACAGGGGGAGGATGGCTACACCTTC
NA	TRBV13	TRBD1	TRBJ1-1	CASSLKGAETEAFF	TGTGCCAGCAGCTTAAAGGGGGCCGAAACTGAAGCTTTCTTT
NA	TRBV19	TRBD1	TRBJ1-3	CASRKTGSGNTIYF	TGTGCCAGTAGGAAGACAGGGTCTGGAAACACCATATATTTT
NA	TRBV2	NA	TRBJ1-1	CATSGTGGTEAFF	TGTGCCACCTCAGGGACCGGGGGGACTGAAGCTTTCTTT